One T cell receptor (beta chain) is described in this entry. This clonotype was seen ten or more times. There is no known antigen for this receptor. Qualities for individual bases were not recorded, and no much larger clone is one base off. For repertoire sequencing, the TCR beta CDR3 regions were amplified from RNA transcripts. The first round was an RT-PCR using HTBI primers with the Qiagen OneStep RT-PCR kit, and this first round was followed by a second-round multiplex PCR, then size selection and purification. Libraries were sequenced paired-end with 100 bp reads on an Illumina HiSeq2000. The original pipeline was this. SOAPnuke was used for read processing, and reads with adapters, uncalled bases, a mean Phred below 15, or no exact constant-primer or identifier match were discarded. High-quality paired reads were merged with COPE v1.2.5. Each unique nucleotide sequence was treated as a clonotype, and MiTCR v1.1 was used to align the clonotypes to the IMGT TRB V, D and J references. Only V-J combinations with frequency above 0.0001 were analysed, covering over 98% of repertoires. For each V-J combination, a TCR clonal expansion and chaos score was defined as the ratio of F50 clonal expansion to chaos observed in the TCRdist matrix. Features were reduced by Welch's t-statistics and random forest to approximately 12 V-J combinations, which fed a naive Bayes classifier. The similarity between thyroid and blood repertoires was quantified using the Morisita-Horn index. TCRdb took the public reads, trimmed them with fastp at Q25, ran MiXCR for clone calling and kept in-frame beta chains. Identical CDR3 proteins give one entry, which carries the most common genes and DNA. It is TCRdb's table, rather than the study itself, that gives the V and J calls and clone size. Across this sample there are hundreds of thousands of distinct CDR3 sequences, with roughly 21% seen only once. 2.5% to 3.5% of the sample belongs to the ten largest clones.

This record belongs to a study of Graves' ophthalmopathy and Graves' hyperthyroidism (dated by TCRdb to between 2017 and 2018). About the study as a whole: Peripheral blood samples were taken at the time of initial diagnosis, before any treatment was given. TCR beta repertoire signatures were used to distinguish Graves' ophthalmopathy from Graves' hyperthyroidism and to predict progression to ophthalmopathy. The approximately 100 discovery patients were randomly divided into training and test sets at a 7:3 ratio. A discovery set of about a hundred patients (under 45 ophthalmopathy, around 57 stable hyperthyroidism) was enrolled to explore V-J signatures distinguishing ophthalmopathy from hyperthyroidism. The independent validation cohort included 18 hyperthyroidism patients plus 17 patients who later progressed from hyperthyroidism to ophthalmopathy. Following sample collection, hyperthyroidism patients were given methimazole at a starting dose of 30 mg daily, and ophthalmopathy patients were given high-dose intravenous methylprednisolone. T-cell repertoires of thyroid tissue and blood were compared in over 5 hyperthyroidism patients. In total, 135 blood samples were TCR-sequenced: fewer than 50 ophthalmopathy, under 85 hyperthyroidism and some 17 hyperthyroidism-to-ophthalmopathy patients. Overall study outcomes, separate from this receptor: Sample size was not predetermined statistically, and investigators were not blinded to group allocation. Ophthalmopathy was separated from stable hyperthyroidism by the 13-signature model with about 90% sensitivity and around 81% specificity in cross-validation and with 80%/75% in the test set. In validation, the model predicted ophthalmopathy progression with less than 71% sensitivity and 72.22% specificity; roughly 12 predicted patients were CT-confirmed with GO in a median of about 7.1 months. Most expanded thyroid clonotypes with frequency above 0.001 were also detected in blood, suggesting blood repertoires may reflect the thyroid immune response.

Hyperthyroidism was defined as stable when no progression to ophthalmopathy occurred within 18 months of follow-up. Hyperthyroidism patients were newly diagnosed, with disease duration under 2 months, and aged 18 to 65 years. Anyone with other autoimmune diseases, uncontrolled infections, pregnancy or lactation was excluded from the study. Diagnosis was based on clinical symptoms, serum thyroxine, TRAb, thyroid ultrasound and orbital computed tomography. PBMCs were isolated from 7.5 to 10 ml of fresh peripheral blood by Ficoll-Paque density gradient centrifugation. Total RNA was extracted with Trizol reagent and quality-checked on an Agilent 2100 Bioanalyzer. What was sequenced was peripheral blood. This clonotype originated in a woman between 18 and 29 years old with stable Graves' hyperthyroidism. Donor details come from another sample of the same person, matched by shared clones.

In nucleotides, the sequence is TGTGCCAGCAGCTACGCGTGGGGCATCGACTACGAGCAGTACTTC. Its protein product is CASSYAWGIDYEQYF. The sequence links TRBV7-2 to TRBJ2-7; TRBD1 is a weak D gene call, 5 bases matching. The CDR3 contains 15 residues, cysteine and phenylalanine counted. Left in the record is the CDR3 DNA by itself, 45 bases read in frame from the first base. The germline V gene sets CDR1 to SGHTA and CDR2 to FQGNSA. V is shortened by 4 bases, J by 3 bases, and the region joining them spans 16 bases.